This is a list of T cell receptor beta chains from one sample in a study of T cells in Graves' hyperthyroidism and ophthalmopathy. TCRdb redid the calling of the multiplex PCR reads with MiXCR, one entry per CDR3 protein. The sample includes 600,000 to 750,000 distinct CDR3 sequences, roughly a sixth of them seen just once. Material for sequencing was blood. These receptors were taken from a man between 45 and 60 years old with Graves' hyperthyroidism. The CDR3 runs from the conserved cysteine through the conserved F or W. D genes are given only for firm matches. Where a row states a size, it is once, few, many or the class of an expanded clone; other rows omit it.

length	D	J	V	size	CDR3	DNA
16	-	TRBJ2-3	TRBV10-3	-	CAISESTAPSTDTQYF	TGTGCCATCAGTGAGTCGACCGCACCGAGCACAGATACGCAGTATTTT
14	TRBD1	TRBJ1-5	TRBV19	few	CASSSRTGHQPQHF	TGTGCCAGTAGTTCAAGGACAGGCCATCAGCCCCAGCATTTT
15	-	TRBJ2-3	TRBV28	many	CASRGDSASTDTQYF	TGTGCCAGCAGGGGGGACTCAGCTAGCACAGATACGCAGTATTTT
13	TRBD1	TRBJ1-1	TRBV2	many	CASSEPTGDEAFF	TGTGCCAGCAGTGAACCGACAGGGGATGAAGCTTTCTTT
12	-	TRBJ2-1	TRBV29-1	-	CSVEKGNRDKFF	TGCAGCGTTGAAAAAGGGAACAGGGATAAGTTCTTC
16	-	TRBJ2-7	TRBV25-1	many	CASSEGHSGTSYEQYF	TGTGCCAGCAGTGAAGGGCATAGCGGAACCTCCTACGAGCAGTACTTC
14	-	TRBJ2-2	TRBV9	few	CASRLYSDTGELFF	TGTGCCAGCAGACTATACTCGGACACCGGGGAGCTGTTTTTT
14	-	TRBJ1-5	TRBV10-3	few	CAISESGGDQPQHF	TGTGCCATCAGTGAGTCAGGGGGGGATCAGCCCCAGCATTTT
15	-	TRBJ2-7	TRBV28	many	CASSLWTASSYEQYF	TGTGCCAGCAGTTTATGGACAGCGAGCTCCTACGAGCAGTACTTC
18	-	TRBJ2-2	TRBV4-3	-	CASRQRYPRGGNTGELFF	TGCGCCAGCCGCCAACGTTACCCCCGGGGCGGGAACACCGGGGAGCTGTTTTTT
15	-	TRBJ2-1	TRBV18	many	CASSPSFGTINEQFF	TGTGCCAGCTCACCTTCGTTCGGGACCATCAATGAGCAGTTCTTC
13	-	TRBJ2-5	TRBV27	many	CASSMGRQETQYF	TGTGCCAGCAGTATGGGTCGCCAAGAGACCCAGTACTTC
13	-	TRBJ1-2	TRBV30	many	CAWSVLRGRGYTF	TGTGCCTGGAGTGTCTTAAGGGGCCGTGGCTACACCTTC
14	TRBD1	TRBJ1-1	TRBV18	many	CASSFQTGDTEAFF	TGTGCCAGCTCATTTCAAACAGGGGACACTGAAGCTTTCTTT
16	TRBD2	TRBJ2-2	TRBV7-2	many	CASSPLAGEYTGELFF	TGTGCCAGCAGCCCCTTAGCGGGAGAGTACACCGGGGAGCTGTTTTTT
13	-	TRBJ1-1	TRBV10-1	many	CATRPQGSTEAFF	TGCGCCACGCGTCCACAGGGATCCACTGAAGCTTTCTTT
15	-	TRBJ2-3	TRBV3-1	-	CASGAYVGVPDTQYF	TGTGCCAGCGGCGCCTATGTGGGAGTACCAGATACGCAGTATTTT
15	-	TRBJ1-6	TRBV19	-	CASSISTGGNSPLHF	TGTGCCAGTAGTATCTCGACAGGCGGTAATTCACCCCTCCACTTT
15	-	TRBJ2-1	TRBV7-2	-	CASSQDVSSPDEQFF	TGTGCCAGCAGCCAAGATGTTAGCTCCCCAGATGAGCAGTTCTTC
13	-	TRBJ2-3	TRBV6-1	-	CASTRPATDTQYF	TGTGCCAGCACACGCCCGGCCACAGATACGCAGTATTTT
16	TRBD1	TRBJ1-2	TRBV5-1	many	CASSLAGQGTNYGYTF	TGCGCCAGCAGCTTGGCGGGACAGGGGACTAACTATGGCTACACCTTC
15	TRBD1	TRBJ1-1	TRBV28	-	CASSSQGAGRTEAFF	TGTGCCAGCAGTTCCCAGGGGGCTGGCCGTACTGAAGCTTTCTTT
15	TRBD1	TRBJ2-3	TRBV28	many	CASLGGQGLRDTQYF	TGTGCCAGCCTAGGGGGACAGGGGTTAAGGGATACGCAGTATTTT
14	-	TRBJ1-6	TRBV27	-	CASRLGYYNSPLHF	TGTGCCAGCAGATTGGGATACTATAATTCACCCCTCCACTTT
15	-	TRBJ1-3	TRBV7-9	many	CASSLAGGSGNTIYF	TGTGCCAGCAGCTTGGCGGGCGGCTCTGGAAACACCATATATTTT
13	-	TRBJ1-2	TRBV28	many	CASRTDRGWRYTF	TGTGCCAGCAGAACCGACCGGGGCTGGCGCTACACCTTC
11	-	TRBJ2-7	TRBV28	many	CASREFNEQYF	TGTGCCAGCAGGGAATTCAACGAGCAGTACTTC
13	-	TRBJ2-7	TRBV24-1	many	CATSDRDIYEQYF	TGTGCCACCAGTGACAGGGACATCTACGAGCAGTACTTC
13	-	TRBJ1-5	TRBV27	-	CASSWTEDQPQHF	TGTGCCAGCAGTTGGACAGAAGATCAGCCCCAGCATTTT
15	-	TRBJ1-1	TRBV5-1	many	CASSLGQTSGTEAFF	TGCGCCAGCAGCTTGGGGCAGACGTCCGGGACTGAAGCTTTCTTT
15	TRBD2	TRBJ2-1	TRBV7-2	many	CASSATSGSGNEQFF	TGTGCCAGCAGCGCAACTAGCGGGAGCGGCAATGAGCAGTTCTTC
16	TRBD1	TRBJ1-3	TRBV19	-	CASSVNRDSSGNTIYF	TGTGCCAGTAGTGTGAACCGGGACAGCTCTGGAAACACCATATATTTT
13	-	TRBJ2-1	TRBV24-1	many	CATGSGSSNEQFF	TGTGCCACCGGATCTGGGTCCTCCAATGAGCAGTTCTTC
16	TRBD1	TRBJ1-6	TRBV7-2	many	CASSPQGSSYNSPLHF	TGTGCCAGCAGCCCACAGGGGAGCTCCTATAATTCACCCCTCCACTTT
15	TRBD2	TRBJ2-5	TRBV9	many	CASSVGLAAQETQYF	TGTGCCAGCAGCGTGGGACTAGCGGCACAAGAGACCCAGTACTTC
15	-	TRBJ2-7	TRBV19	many	CASRPTDLPPYEQYF	TGTGCCAGTAGGCCAACTGACTTGCCTCCCTACGAGCAGTACTTC
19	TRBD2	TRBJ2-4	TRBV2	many	CASSEALGILASGRALQYF	TGTGCCAGCAGTGAAGCGCTAGGCATACTAGCCAGCGGGAGGGCGCTTCAGTACTTC
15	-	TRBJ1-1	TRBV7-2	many	CASSLEGLPTTEAFF	TGTGCCAGCAGCTTAGAAGGACTCCCGACCACTGAAGCTTTCTTT
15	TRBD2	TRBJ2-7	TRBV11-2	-	CASSYGTSGYYEQYF	TGTGCCAGCAGTTATGGGACTAGCGGTTACTACGAGCAGTACTTC
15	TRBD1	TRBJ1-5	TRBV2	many	CASSYKTGGGQPQHF	TGTGCCAGCAGTTATAAAACAGGGGGAGGACAGCCCCAGCATTTT